This T cell receptor (beta chain) originates from a study of T cells after somatic rescue of genetic block. Profiled with immunoSEQ multiplex PCR; TCRdb holds only in-frame clones, not every one. The table shows about 6,800 clones, with about 80% occurring only once. Sequenced sample: peripheral blood mononuclear cells (PBMCs). The sequence was obtained from a boy younger than 18.

CDR3 region: CASSPGIPRRNSPLHF. CDR3 nucleotides: TGTGCCAGCAGCCCTGGGATTCCGCGCAGGAATTCACCCCTCCACTTT. V is TRBV5-5 and J is TRBJ1-6; D gene unclear. Germline CDR1 is SGHKS and CDR2 is YYEKEE (reference sequence). The CDR3 consists of 16 residues. V lost 4 bases and J lost 7, with 18 bases in between.